This passage covers 4 T cell receptor beta chains from one sample sequenced in a study of T-cell memory formation after mild COVID-19. TCRdb ran MiXCR on the 5' RACE reads and lists one entry per CDR3 protein. The table has 450,000 to 700,000 distinct CDR3 sequences, roughly 17% seen once. Sequenced: PBMCs or a T cell subset sorted from them (not recorded which). The source is an adult woman who had mild COVID-19 (a few samples of this study predate the infection). Cell type and time point are not known.

The gene calls are TRBV20-1 and TRBJ2-3; 9 nucleotides agree with TRBD2. The germline gives CDR1 DFQATT, CDR2 SNEGSKA (reference sequence). This CDR3 contains 15 residues. The V gene end was trimmed by 6 bases and the J gene end by 2 bases; junction bases not matched to a gene: 9. CDR3 DNA: TGCAGTGCACCCGGGGGGACTAGCATCACAGATACGCAGTATTTT. This translates into CSAPGGTSITDTQYF.

The rearrangement links TRBV4-3 to TRBJ2-1, with D perhaps matching TRBD1 (5 bases). Germline V lookup: CDR1 LGHNA, CDR2 YSLEER. The V end lost 0 bases, the J end lost 4 bases, and 13 bases lay between the germline ends. The CDR3 length is 16 residues. The CDR3 coding sequence is TGCGCCAGCAGCCAAGATCAGTGGACAAATTACAATGAGCAGTTCTTC. It specifies CASSQDQWTNYNEQFF.

The rearrangement joins TRBV28 to TRBJ1-3; D is undetermined. The CDR3 extends over 14 amino acids. The germline V and J ends were trimmed by 6 bases and 1 base, with 10 bases remaining between them. The germline CDR1 and CDR2 sequences are MDHEN and SYDVKM. CDR3: CASSSLGSGNTIYF. CDR3 DNA sequence: TGTGCCAGCAGCTCCCTGGGATCTGGAAACACCATATATTTT.

This clonotype was counted between two and nine times. The chain carries TRBV20-1 and TRBJ2-7, with 9 nucleotides matching TRBD1. V shed 0 bases and J 4 bases; nucleotides not matched to a gene: 10. The germline V gene has CDR1 DFQATT and CDR2 SNEGSKA (reference sequence). The CDR3 contains 16 residues. CDR3 nucleotides: TGCAGTGCTAGAGATCCTAACGCCGGGACAGGGTACGAGCAGTACTTC. The encoded protein is CSARDPNAGTGYEQYF.